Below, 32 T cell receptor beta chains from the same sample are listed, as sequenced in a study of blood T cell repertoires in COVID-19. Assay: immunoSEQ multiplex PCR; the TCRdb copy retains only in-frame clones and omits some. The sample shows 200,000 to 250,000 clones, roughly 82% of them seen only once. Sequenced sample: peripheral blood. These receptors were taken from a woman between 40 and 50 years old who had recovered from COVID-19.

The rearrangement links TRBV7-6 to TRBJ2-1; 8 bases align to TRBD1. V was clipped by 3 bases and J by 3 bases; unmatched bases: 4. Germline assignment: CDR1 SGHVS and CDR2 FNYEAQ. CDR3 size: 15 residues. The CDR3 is CASSFGTGVYNEQFF. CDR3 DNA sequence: TGTGCCAGCAGCTTTGGGACAGGAGTCTACAATGAGCAGTTCTTC.

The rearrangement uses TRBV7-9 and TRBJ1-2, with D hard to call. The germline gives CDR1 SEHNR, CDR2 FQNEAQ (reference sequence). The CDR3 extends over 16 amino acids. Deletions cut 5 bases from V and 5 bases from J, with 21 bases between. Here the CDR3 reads CASSQRRGISWYGYTF. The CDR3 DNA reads TGTGCCAGCAGCCAGCGCCGGGGAATAAGTTGGTATGGCTACACCTTC. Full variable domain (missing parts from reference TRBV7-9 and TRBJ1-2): DTGVSQNPRHKITKRGQNVTFRCDPISEHNRLYWYRQTLGQGPEFLTYFQNEAQLEKSRLLSDRFSAERPKGSFSTLEIQRTEQGDSAMYLCASSQRRGISWYGYTFGSGTRLTVV.

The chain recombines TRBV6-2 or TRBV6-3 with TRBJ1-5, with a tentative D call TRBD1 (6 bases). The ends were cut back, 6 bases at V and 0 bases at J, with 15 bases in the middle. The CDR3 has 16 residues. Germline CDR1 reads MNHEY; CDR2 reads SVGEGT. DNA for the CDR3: TGTGCCAGCAGCACCTACGCAGGGGATAGCAATCAGCCCCAGCATTTT. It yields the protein CASSTYAGDSNQPQHF.

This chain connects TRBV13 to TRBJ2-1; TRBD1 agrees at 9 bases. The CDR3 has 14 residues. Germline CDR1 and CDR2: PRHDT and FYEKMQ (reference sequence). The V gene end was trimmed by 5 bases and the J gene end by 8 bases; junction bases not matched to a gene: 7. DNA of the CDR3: TGTGCCAGCAGCCAAGGACAGGGGCTCGATGAGCAGTTCTTC. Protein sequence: CASSQGQGLDEQFF.

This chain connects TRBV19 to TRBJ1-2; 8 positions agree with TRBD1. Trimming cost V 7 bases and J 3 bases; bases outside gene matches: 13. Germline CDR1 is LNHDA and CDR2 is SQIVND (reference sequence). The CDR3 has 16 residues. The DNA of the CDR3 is TGTGCCAGTACAGGGTCCGGGACAGGAAAATACTATGGCTACACCTTC. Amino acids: CASTGSGTGKYYGYTF.

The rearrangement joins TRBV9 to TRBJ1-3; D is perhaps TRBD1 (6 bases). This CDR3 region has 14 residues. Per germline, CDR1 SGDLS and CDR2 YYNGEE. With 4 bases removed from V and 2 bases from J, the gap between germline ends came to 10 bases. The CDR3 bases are TGTGCCAGCAGCCAAACAGGGACTGGAAACACCATATATTTT. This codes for CASSQTGTGNTIYF.

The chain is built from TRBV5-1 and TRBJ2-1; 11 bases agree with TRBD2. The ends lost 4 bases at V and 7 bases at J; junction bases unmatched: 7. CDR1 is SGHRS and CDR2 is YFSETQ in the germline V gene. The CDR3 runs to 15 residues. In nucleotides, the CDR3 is TGCGCCAGCAGCATTAGCGGGGGGGCCGGGAATGAGCAGTTCTTC. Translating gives CASSISGGAGNEQFF. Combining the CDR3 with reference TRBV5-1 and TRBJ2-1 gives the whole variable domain KAGVTQTPRYLIKTRGQQVTLSCSPISGHRSVSWYQQTPGQGLQFLFEYFSETQRNKGNFPGRFSGRQFSNSRSEMNVSTLELGDSALYLCASSISGGAGNEQFFGPGTRLTVL.

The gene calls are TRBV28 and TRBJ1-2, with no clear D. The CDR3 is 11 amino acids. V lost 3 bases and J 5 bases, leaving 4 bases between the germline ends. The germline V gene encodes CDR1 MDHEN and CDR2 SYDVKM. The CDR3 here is CASSFQYGYTF. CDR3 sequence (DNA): TGTGCCAGCAGTTTTCAGTATGGCTACACCTTC.

In nucleotides, the CDR3 is TGTGCCAGTAGCTCCAACACTGAAGCTTTCTTT. This gives the protein CASSSNTEAFF. The rearrangement uses TRBV19 and TRBJ1-1; no clear D. Germline CDR1 and CDR2: LNHDA and SQIVND (reference sequence). Trimming pared 6 bases from V and 2 bases from J, leaving 4 bases between. This CDR3 is built from 11 residues.

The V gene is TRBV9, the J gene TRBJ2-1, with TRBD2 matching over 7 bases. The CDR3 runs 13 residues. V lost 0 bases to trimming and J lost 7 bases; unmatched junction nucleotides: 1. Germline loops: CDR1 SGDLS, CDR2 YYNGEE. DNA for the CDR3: TGTGCCAGCAGCGTAGGCGGGGGTAATGAGCAGTTCTTC. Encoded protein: CASSVGGGNEQFF.

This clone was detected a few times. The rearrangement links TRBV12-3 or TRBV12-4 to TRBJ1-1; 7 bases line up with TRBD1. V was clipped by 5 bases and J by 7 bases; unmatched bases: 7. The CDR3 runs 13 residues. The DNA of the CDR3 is TGTGCCAGCAGTCAAACACAGGGGCGTGAAGCTTTCTTT. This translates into CASSQTQGREAFF.

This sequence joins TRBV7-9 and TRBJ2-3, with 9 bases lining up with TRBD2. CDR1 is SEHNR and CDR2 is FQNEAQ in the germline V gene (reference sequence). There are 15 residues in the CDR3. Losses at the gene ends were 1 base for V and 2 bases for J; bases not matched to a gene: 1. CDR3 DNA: TGTGCCAGCAGCTTAGGACTAGCGGACACAGATACGCAGTATTTT. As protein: CASSLGLADTDTQYF.

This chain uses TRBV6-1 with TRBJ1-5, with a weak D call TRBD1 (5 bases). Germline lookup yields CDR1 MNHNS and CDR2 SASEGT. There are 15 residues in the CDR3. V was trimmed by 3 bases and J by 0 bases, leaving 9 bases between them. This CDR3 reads CASSEPGLSNQPQHF. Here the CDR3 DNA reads TGTGCCAGCAGTGAGCCAGGGCTTAGCAATCAGCCCCAGCATTTT.

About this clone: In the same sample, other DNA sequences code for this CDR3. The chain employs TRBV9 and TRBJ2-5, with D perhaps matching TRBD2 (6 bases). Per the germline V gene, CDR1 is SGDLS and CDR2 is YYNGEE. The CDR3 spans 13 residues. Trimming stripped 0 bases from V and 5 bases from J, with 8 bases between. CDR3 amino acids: CASSVDGGETQYF. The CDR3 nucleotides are TGTGCCAGCAGCGTAGATGGAGGGGAGACCCAGTACTTC.

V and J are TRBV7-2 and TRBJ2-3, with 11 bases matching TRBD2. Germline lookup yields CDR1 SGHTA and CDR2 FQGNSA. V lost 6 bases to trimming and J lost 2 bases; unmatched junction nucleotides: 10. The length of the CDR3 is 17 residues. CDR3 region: CASSHSSGGYVTDTQYF. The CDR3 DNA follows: TGTGCCAGCAGTCATTCTAGCGGGGGGTACGTCACAGATACGCAGTATTTT.

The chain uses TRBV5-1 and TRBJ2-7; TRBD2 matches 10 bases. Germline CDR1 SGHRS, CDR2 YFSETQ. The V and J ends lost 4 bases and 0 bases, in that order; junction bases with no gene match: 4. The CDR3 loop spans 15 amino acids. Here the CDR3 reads CASSKGLASSYEQYF. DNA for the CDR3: TGCGCCAGCAGCAAGGGACTAGCGAGCTCCTACGAGCAGTACTTC.

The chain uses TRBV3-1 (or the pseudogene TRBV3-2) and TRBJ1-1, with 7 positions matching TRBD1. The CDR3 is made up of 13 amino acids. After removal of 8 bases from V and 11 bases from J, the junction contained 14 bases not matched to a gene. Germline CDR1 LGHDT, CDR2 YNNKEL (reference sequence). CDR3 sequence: CASAKDRLSEAFF. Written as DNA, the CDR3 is TGTGCCAGCGCCAAGGACAGGTTATCCGAGGCTTTCTTT.

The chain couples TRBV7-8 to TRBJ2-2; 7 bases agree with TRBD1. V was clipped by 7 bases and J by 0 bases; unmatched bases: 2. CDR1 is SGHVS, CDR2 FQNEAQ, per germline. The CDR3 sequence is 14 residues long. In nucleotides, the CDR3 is TGTGCCAGCATCGGGACAGCGAACACCGGGGAGCTGTTTTTT. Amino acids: CASIGTANTGELFF.

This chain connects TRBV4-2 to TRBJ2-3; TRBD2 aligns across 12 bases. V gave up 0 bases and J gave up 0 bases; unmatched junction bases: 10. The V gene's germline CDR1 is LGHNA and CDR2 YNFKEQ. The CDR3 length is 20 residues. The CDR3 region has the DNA TGTGCCAGCAGCCAAGATCCGGGGCTAGCGGGGGGGGCTAGCACAGATACGCAGTATTTT. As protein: CASSQDPGLAGGASTDTQYF.

Here the CDR3 reads CASSLGPADSGNTIYF. For the CDR3, the DNA is TGTGCCAGCAGCTTAGGTCCGGCGGACTCTGGAAACACCATATATTTT. This chain links TRBV11-2 with TRBJ1-3; no firm D call. The CDR3 totals 16 residues. Germline values: CDR1 SGHAT, CDR2 FQNNGV. Trimming removed 1 base at V and 0 bases at J, with 10 bases between.

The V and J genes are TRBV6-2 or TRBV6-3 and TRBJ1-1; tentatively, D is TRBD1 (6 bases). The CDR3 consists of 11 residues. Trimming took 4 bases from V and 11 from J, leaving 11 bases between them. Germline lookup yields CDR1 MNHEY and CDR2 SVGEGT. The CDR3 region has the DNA TGTGCCAGCAGTTCAGGGGCGCGGGCTTTCTTT. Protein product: CASSSGARAFF.

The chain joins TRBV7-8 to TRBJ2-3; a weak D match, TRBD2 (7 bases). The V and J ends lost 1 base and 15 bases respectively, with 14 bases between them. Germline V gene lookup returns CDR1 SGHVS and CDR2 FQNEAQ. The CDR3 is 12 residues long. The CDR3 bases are TGTGCCAGCAGCTTAGTCGAGGGGGGGGTCTATTTT. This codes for CASSLVEGGVYF.

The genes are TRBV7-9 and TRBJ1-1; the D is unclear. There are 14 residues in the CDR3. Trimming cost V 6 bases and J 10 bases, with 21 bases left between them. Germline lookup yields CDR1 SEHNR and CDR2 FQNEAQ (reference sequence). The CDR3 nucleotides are TGTGCCAGCAGTACGACGGGAACTACACTGGGAGCTTTCTTT. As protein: CASSTTGTTLGAFF.

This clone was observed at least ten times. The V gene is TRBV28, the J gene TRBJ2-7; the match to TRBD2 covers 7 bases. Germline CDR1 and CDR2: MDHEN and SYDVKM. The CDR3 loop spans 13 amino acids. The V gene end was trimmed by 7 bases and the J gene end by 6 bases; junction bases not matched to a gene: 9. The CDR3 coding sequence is TGTGCCAGCAACCTCCGGGGGGAAGGCGAGCAGTACTTC. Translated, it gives CASNLRGEGEQYF.

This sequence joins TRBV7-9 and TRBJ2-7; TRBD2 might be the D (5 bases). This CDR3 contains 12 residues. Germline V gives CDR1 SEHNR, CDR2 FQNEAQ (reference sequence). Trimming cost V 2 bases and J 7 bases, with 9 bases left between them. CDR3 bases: TGTGCCAGCAGCTTAACGGGAAGGGAGCAGTACTTC. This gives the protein CASSLTGREQYF. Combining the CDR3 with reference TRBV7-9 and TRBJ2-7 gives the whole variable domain DTGVSQNPRHKITKRGQNVTFRCDPISEHNRLYWYRQTLGQGPEFLTYFQNEAQLEKSRLLSDRFSAERPKGSFSTLEIQRTEQGDSAMYLCASSLTGREQYFGPGTRLTVT.

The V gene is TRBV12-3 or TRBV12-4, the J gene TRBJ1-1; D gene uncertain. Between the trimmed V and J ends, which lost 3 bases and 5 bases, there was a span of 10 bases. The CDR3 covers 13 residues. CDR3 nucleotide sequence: TGTGCCAGCAGTTTTCGGGGTGGGACTGAAGCTTTCTTT. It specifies CASSFRGGTEAFF.

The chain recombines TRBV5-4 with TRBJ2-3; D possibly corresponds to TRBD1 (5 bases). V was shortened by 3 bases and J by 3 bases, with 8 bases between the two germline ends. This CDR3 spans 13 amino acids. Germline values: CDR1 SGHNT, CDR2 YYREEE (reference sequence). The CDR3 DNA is TGTGCCAGCAGCTGGGGCTCTACAGATACGCAGTATTTT. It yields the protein CASSWGSTDTQYF.

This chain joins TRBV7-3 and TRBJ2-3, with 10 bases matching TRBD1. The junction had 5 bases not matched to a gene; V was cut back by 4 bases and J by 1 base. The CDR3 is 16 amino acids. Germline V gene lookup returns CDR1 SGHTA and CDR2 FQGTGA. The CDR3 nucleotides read TGTGCCAGCAGCTCTGGGGACAGGGGTCGCACAGATACGCAGTATTTT. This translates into CASSSGDRGRTDTQYF.

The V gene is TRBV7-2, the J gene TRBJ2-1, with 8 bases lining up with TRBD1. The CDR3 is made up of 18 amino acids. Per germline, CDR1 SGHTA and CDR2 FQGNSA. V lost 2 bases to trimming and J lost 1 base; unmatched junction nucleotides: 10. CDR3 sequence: CASSLNLVGQGSYNEQFF. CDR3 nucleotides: TGTGCCAGCAGCTTAAATTTGGTCGGACAGGGTTCCTACAATGAGCAGTTCTTC.

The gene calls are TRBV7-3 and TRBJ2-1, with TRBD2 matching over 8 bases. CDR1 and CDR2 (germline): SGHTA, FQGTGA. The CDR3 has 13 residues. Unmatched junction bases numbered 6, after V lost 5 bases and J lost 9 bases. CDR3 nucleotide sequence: TGTGCCAGCAGCCCCCGAGCGGGGGTTGAGCAGTTCTTC. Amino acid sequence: CASSPRAGVEQFF.

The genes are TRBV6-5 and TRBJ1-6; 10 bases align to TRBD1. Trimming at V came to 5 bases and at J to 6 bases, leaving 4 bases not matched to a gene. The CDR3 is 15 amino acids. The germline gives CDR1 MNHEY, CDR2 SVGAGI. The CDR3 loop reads CASSQTGGINSPLHF. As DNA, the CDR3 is TGTGCCAGCAGTCAGACAGGGGGCATTAATTCACCCCTCCACTTT.

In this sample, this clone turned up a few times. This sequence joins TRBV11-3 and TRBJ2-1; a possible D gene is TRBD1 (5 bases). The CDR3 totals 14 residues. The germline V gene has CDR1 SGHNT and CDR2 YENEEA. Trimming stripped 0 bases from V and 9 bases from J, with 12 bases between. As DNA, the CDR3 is TGTGCCAGCAGCTTAGACGGGCAAAGGGGTGAGCAGTTCTTC. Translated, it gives CASSLDGQRGEQFF.